Shown below are 2 T cell receptor beta chains from a single sample sequenced in a study of shared clonotypes between healthy human individuals. Assay: immunoSEQ multiplex PCR; the TCRdb copy retains only in-frame clones and omits some. Found here are some 2 million clones, roughly 95% of them singletons; the top ten hold 0.1% to 0.15%. The sequenced sample consisted of naive CD4+ T cells sorted from blood. The subset was: CD45RA+ positively selected. These receptor sequences come from a man between 18 and 35 years old in good health.

About this clone: Other DNA sequences from this sample encode an identical CDR3 as well. The chain joins TRBV7-9 to TRBJ2-5, with TRBD1 matching 9 bases. V lost 1 base, J lost 3 bases, and 0 bases stayed unmatched. Germline CDR1 is SEHNR and CDR2 is FQNEAQ (reference sequence). The CDR3 length is 14 residues. CDR3 coding DNA: TGTGCCAGCAGCTTAGGGACAGGGGAAGAGACCCAGTACTTC. Translated, it gives CASSLGTGEETQYF.

The rearrangement links TRBV30 to TRBJ2-4; D is possibly TRBD2 (6 bases). V lost 5 bases and J lost 9, with 20 bases in between. The CDR3 spans 14 residues. The germline V gene encodes CDR1 GTSNPN and CDR2 SVGIG (reference sequence). The CDR3 region is CAWGRTSPLTIQYF. The CDR3 coding sequence is TGTGCCTGGGGGAGGACGTCGCCCTTAACCATTCAGTACTTC.